One sample yielded the 11 T cell receptor beta chains listed below, sequenced in a study of tumor-infiltrating lymphocytes in primary liver carcinoma. The tissue used was unsorted bulk material of roughly 17-31 mg. RNA and DNA were co-extracted from it with the AllPrep DNA/RNA mini kit. The template, 500 ng total RNA, yielded TCR beta cDNA made with a constant-region primer. Sequencing libraries for TCR beta derived from three nested multiplex PCR rounds that used slightly modified ARM-PCR. The first two PCR rounds used TRBV1-TRBV30 primers with a Cbeta primer, nine to ten cycles each. TCRdb fed the multiplex PCR reads into MiXCR, producing one record per CDR3 protein. Of approximately 120,000 distinct CDR3 sequences listed, 64% were seen once; the top ten hold around 8.2%. Sequenced input: liver tumor tissue from sampling region 3. Subset: tumor region T3, left-lateral pole. These receptors were taken from a woman aged 55-70 years with primary liver carcinoma and hepatitis B virus infection.

As to this clonotype: Being one base from a much bigger clone, this may be a read error. The gene calls are TRBV10-1 and TRBJ2-1; maybe TRBD2 (5 bases). Germline assignment: CDR1 WNHNN and CDR2 SYGVQD (reference sequence). This CDR3 has 13 amino acids. Trimming took off 8 bases at V and 10 bases at J, with 18 bases between the two ends. Here the CDR3 reads CASCGPGPGEQFF. The CDR3 DNA reads as TGCGCCAGCTGCGGTCCGGGTCCGGGGGAGCAGTTCTTC.

By sample share, this clonotype is medium-sized (0.01 to 0.1%). The chain recombines TRBV11-2 with TRBJ2-1; 8 nucleotides line up with TRBD2. Germline V lookup: CDR1 SGHAT, CDR2 FQNNGV. The CDR3 loop spans 15 amino acids. Losses at the gene ends were 4 bases for V and 5 bases for J; bases not matched to a gene: 7. CDR3 loop: CASSWASGFNNEQFF. CDR3 sequence (DNA): TGTGCCAGCAGCTGGGCTAGCGGGTTTAACAATGAGCAGTTCTTC.

This clonotype was counted a few times. CDR3 amino acids: CASSAGMAAVGLAGPYEQYF. For the CDR3, the DNA is TGCGCCAGCAGCGCCGGTATGGCCGCGGTTGGACTAGCGGGACCCTACGAGCAGTACTTC. V gene TRBV5-1 combines with J gene TRBJ2-7; 12 positions agree with TRBD2. After removal of 4 bases from V and 2 bases from J, the junction contained 19 bases not matched to a gene. The CDR3 runs 20 residues. Germline loops: CDR1 SGHRS, CDR2 YFSETQ. The variable domain in full, completed from reference TRBV5-1 and TRBJ2-7, reads KAGVTQTPRYLIKTRGQQVTLSCSPISGHRSVSWYQQTPGQGLQFLFEYFSETQRNKGNFPGRFSGRQFSNSRSEMNVSTLELGDSALYLCASSAGMAAVGLAGPYEQYFGPGTRLTVT.

J is TRBJ2-3 and V is TRBV11-2; 7 bases align to TRBD2. There are 20 residues in the CDR3. After removal of 3 bases from V and 0 bases from J, the junction contained 18 bases not matched to a gene. The V gene's germline CDR1 is SGHAT and CDR2 FQNNGV. Here the CDR3 reads CASSLRGLAELRVSTDTQYF. DNA of the CDR3: TGTGCCAGCAGCTTGAGGGGCCTAGCGGAATTGAGAGTCAGCACAGATACGCAGTATTTT.

In its sample, this clonotype was seen a few times. V usage is TRBV2 and J usage is TRBJ2-7; 7 nucleotides agree with TRBD1. The CDR3 covers 13 residues. CDR1 and CDR2 from the germline V gene are SNHLY and FYNNEI. With V trimmed by 4 bases and J by 7 bases, 7 bases remained unmatched. This CDR3 reads CASSVQGMGEQYF. The CDR3 DNA is TGTGCCAGCAGTGTACAGGGGATGGGGGAGCAGTACTTC.

Notes on this clonotype: This may come from a read error, since a much larger clone is one base off. The CDR3 spells CASTIEGEPQYF. For the CDR3, the DNA is TGTGCCAGCACCATAGAAGGGGAGCCCCAGTATTTT. V usage is TRBV6-2 or TRBV6-3 and J usage is TRBJ1-5; D may match TRBD1 or TRBD2 (5 bases each). Near its end, the DNA agrees better with TRBJ2-3, so the J call may be wrong. Germline CDR1 and CDR2: MNHEY and SVGEGT. This CDR3 region has 12 residues.

Remarks on this clonotype: A much larger clone is a single base away; this may be a read error. The V call is TRBV28, the J call TRBJ1-4; D is possibly TRBD1 (6 bases). The CDR3 sequence is 14 residues long. Germline V gives CDR1 MDHEN, CDR2 SYDVKM. DNA for the CDR3: TGTGCCAGCAGTTTCGCCCGGGACAATGAAAAACTGCTTTTT. Its translation: CASSFARDNEKLLF. The full variable domain, rest sourced from reference TRBV28 and TRBJ1-4, is DVKVTQSSRYLVKRTGEKVFLECVQDMDHENMFWYRQDPGLGLRLIYFSYDVKMKEKGDIPEGYSVSREKKERFSLILESASTNQTSMYLCASSFARDNEKLLFGSGTQLSVL.

As regards this clonotype: The junction departs from germline at one end; a sequencing error may be responsible. V usage is TRBV10-2 and J usage is TRBJ2-2; D gene ambiguous. This CDR3 is 13 amino acids long. Germline values: CDR1 WSHSY, CDR2 SAAADI. Written as DNA, the CDR3 is TGCGCCAGCTGTGATCGTACCACCGGGGAGCTGTTTTTT. It specifies CASCDRTTGELFF.

This clonotype was seen a single time. Given a much more abundant clone one base away, this may be a read error. The rearrangement joins TRBV5-4 to TRBJ2-7; 9 bases match TRBD2. V was clipped by 4 bases and J by 4 bases; unmatched bases: 12. Per germline, CDR1 SGHNT and CDR2 YYREEE (reference sequence). The CDR3 spans 16 residues. This chain's CDR3 is CASSLGRLREGYEQYF. CDR3 sequence (DNA): TGTGCCAGCAGCCTAGGTCGGTTGCGGGAGGGGTACGAGCAGTACTTC.

V gene TRBV5-1 combines with J gene TRBJ2-7; the D gene is possibly TRBD1 (6 bases). Trimming left V 4 bases short and J 2 bases short, with 13 bases between. Per the germline V gene, CDR1 is SGHRS and CDR2 is YFSETQ. The CDR3 consists of 14 residues. The CDR3 coding sequence is TGCGCCAGCAGCGTTGCAGGGGTACCCTACGAGCAGTACTTC. Its protein is CASSVAGVPYEQYF.

This clonotype was picked up a small number of times. This may be a read error: a much more frequent sequence differs by one nucleotide. The V gene is TRBV12-3 or TRBV12-4, the J gene TRBJ2-5; perhaps TRBD2 as D (7 bases). The CDR3 runs to 14 residues. The chain's CDR3 is CACSSNREGETQYF. DNA for the CDR3: TGTGCCTGCAGTTCTAACAGGGAGGGGGAGACCCAGTACTTC.